Presented here are 22 T cell receptor beta chains from one specimen sequenced in a study of blood T cell repertoires in COVID-19. Profiled with immunoSEQ multiplex PCR; TCRdb holds only in-frame clones, not every one. The sample yields some 170,000 clones, approximately 87% seen once. Sequencing was carried out using peripheral blood. Every receptor here comes from a woman aged 65 to 85 with COVID-19, enrolled during active disease.

The V call is TRBV18, the J call TRBJ2-1; 8 nucleotides match TRBD2. The CDR3 totals 16 residues. Germline CDR1 is KGHSH and CDR2 is LQKENI. V gave up 1 base and J gave up 4 bases; unmatched junction bases: 6. Here the CDR3 DNA reads TGTGCCAGCTCACCACGAGCTAGCGGGTATTACAATGAGCAGTTCTTC. Translated, it gives CASSPRASGYYNEQFF. Full variable domain (outside the CDR3, taken from reference TRBV18 and TRBJ2-1): NAGVMQNPRHLVRRRGQEARLRCSPMKGHSHVYWYRQLPEEGLKFMVYLQKENIIDESGMPKERFSAEFPKEGPSILRIQQVVRGDSAAYFCASSPRASGYYNEQFFGPGTRLTVL.

The chain's CDR3 is CASSLYVTGTSGETQYF. CDR3 DNA sequence: TGCGCCAGCAGCTTGTATGTTACAGGGACTAGCGGAGAGACCCAGTACTTC. The chain uses TRBV5-1 and TRBJ2-5, with 11 bases fitting TRBD2. The CDR3 totals 17 residues. In germline, CDR1 is SGHRS, CDR2 YFSETQ. The trim removed 1 base at V and 4 bases at J, leaving 9 bases unmatched.

This clone occurred a few times. This rearrangement joins TRBV6-7 to TRBJ1-1; possibly TRBD1 for D (6 bases). TRBV6-7 is assigned to the ORF class and has an uncertain function. The CDR3 extends over 15 amino acids. V gave up 6 bases and J gave up 3 bases, with 17 bases separating them. This CDR3 reads CASSRWTDIYTEAFF. For the CDR3, the DNA is TGTGCCAGCAGCCGATGGACAGATATATACACTGAAGCTTTCTTT.

In this sample, this clone turned up a few times. The chain carries TRBV5-1 and TRBJ1-6; 10 bases agree with TRBD1. The CDR3 consists of 15 residues. CDR1 and CDR2 from the germline V gene are SGHRS and YFSETQ. The J segment lost 9 bases and the V segment lost 6 bases, leaving 9 bases of the junction unmatched. The CDR3 DNA sequence: TGCGCCAGCACCCCGGGGGGGACAGGGGCTTCACCCCTCCACTTT. Translated: CASTPGGTGASPLHF.

V gene TRBV7-8 combines with J gene TRBJ2-7; possible D gene TRBD2, 5 bases. Per the germline V gene, CDR1 is SGHVS and CDR2 is FQNEAQ. This CDR3 spans 14 amino acids. The V end was cut by 1 base, the J end by 3 bases, with 10 bases between. The CDR3 DNA is TGTGCCAGCAGCTTAGTTACGGGGTACTACGAGCAGTACTTC. The encoded protein is CASSLVTGYYEQYF.

The J gene is TRBJ2-2, the V gene TRBV4-1; 8 bases are a match to TRBD2. V lost 0 bases, J lost 5 bases, and 5 bases stayed unmatched. Germline lookup yields CDR1 MGHRA and CDR2 YSYEKL. The CDR3 has 16 residues. In DNA, the CDR3 is TGCGCCAGCAGCCAAGAGGGACTAGTTGGTACCGGGGAGCTGTTTTTT. Protein sequence: CASSQEGLVGTGELFF.

The chain has TRBV7-3 and TRBJ2-3, with 12 positions matching TRBD2. The germline V gene has CDR1 SGHTA and CDR2 FQGTGA. The V and J ends lost 2 bases and 3 bases, in that order; junction bases with no gene match: 3. The CDR3 is 16 residues long. CDR3 in amino acids: CASSLLAGGPTDTQYF. DNA of the CDR3: TGTGCCAGCAGCTTACTAGCGGGAGGGCCAACAGATACGCAGTATTTT.

This clone appeared once. J is TRBJ1-4 and V is TRBV7-2; 9 bases are a match to TRBD1. Germline-derived CDR1 and CDR2 are SGHTA and FQGNSA. V lost 5 bases, J lost 5 bases, and 3 bases stayed unmatched. CDR3 length: 14 amino acids. CDR3 residues: CASSRGTGNEKLFF. The CDR3 nucleotides are TGTGCCAGCAGCCGGGGGACAGGGAATGAAAAACTGTTTTTT.

CDR3 residues: CASSPGQGRGPQHF. As DNA, the CDR3 is TGTGCCAGCAGCCCCGGACAGGGAAGAGGGCCCCAGCATTTT. The genes are TRBV5-4 and TRBJ1-5, with 8 bases identical to TRBD1. The CDR3 sequence is 14 residues long. The germline CDR1 and CDR2 sequences are SGHNT and YYREEE (reference sequence). Unmatched junction bases numbered 9, after V lost 4 bases and J lost 9 bases.

This chain's CDR3 is CAWTLRGEATEAFF. In DNA form, the CDR3 reads TGTGCCTGGACCCTCAGGGGGGAGGCCACTGAAGCTTTCTTT. This chain connects TRBV30 to TRBJ1-1; TRBD1 agrees at 7 bases. V lost 4 bases to trimming and J lost 4 bases; unmatched junction nucleotides: 9. From germline, CDR1 is GTSNPN and CDR2 SVGIG (reference sequence). This CDR3 region has 14 residues.

The chain links TRBV18 to TRBJ2-3; D is possibly TRBD2 (6 bases). The CDR3 consists of 16 residues. CDR1 and CDR2 (germline): KGHSH, LQKENI. Trimming removed 0 bases at V and 5 bases at J, with 15 bases between. The CDR3 reads CASSPPPGAWVDTQYF. The CDR3 DNA sequence: TGTGCCAGCTCACCACCCCCGGGAGCCTGGGTAGATACGCAGTATTTT.

V usage is TRBV6-1 and J usage is TRBJ1-2; a possible D gene is TRBD1 (5 bases). The V end lost 5 bases, the J end lost 0 bases, and 13 bases lay between the germline ends. CDR3 length equals 15 residues. Per germline, CDR1 MNHNS and CDR2 SASEGT. CDR3 sequence (DNA): TGTGCCAGCAGTCAAGACAGTATATCTAACTATGGCTACACCTTC. Protein product: CASSQDSISNYGYTF.

V gene TRBV9 combines with J gene TRBJ1-6; 7 nucleotides align to TRBD1. Germline V lookup: CDR1 SGDLS, CDR2 YYNGEE. V lost 1 base and J lost 8; bases outside the gene matches: 6. The CDR3 consists of 15 residues. CDR3 protein: CASSVSGTDYSPLHF. Written as DNA, the CDR3 is TGTGCCAGCAGCGTATCCGGGACAGATTATTCACCCCTCCACTTT.

This rearrangement joins TRBV25-1 to TRBJ1-4; 8 nucleotides align to TRBD1. This CDR3 contains 16 residues. Looked up from germline, CDR1 is MGHDK and CDR2 is SYGVNS. Trimming took 4 bases from V and 3 from J; bases not matched to a gene: 7. DNA of the CDR3: TGTGCCAGCAGTGTAACCGGACAGGGATCTAATGAAAAACTGTTTTTT. It encodes CASSVTGQGSNEKLFF.

The rearrangement joins TRBV5-1 to TRBJ1-5; 7 bases fit TRBD1. After removal of 0 bases from V and 6 bases from J, the junction contained 6 bases not matched to a gene. The CDR3 runs 15 residues. Germline V gene lookup returns CDR1 SGHRS and CDR2 YFSETQ. CDR3 residues: CASSLETGVGQPQHF. CDR3 DNA: TGCGCCAGCAGCTTGGAAACAGGGGTGGGTCAGCCCCAGCATTTT.

This chain joins TRBV6-2 or TRBV6-3 and TRBJ1-5, with TRBD1 matching 10 bases. The trim removed 6 bases at V and 4 bases at J, leaving 3 bases unmatched. This CDR3 contains 14 residues. Germline V gene sequence: CDR1 MNHEY, CDR2 SVGEGT. CDR3 DNA sequence: TGTGCCAGCAGCCGGACAGGGGGTAATCAGCCCCAGCATTTT. Its protein product is CASSRTGGNQPQHF.

The genes are TRBV2 and TRBJ1-1; D is unclear. V was clipped by 6 bases and J by 2 bases, with 13 bases between them. CDR3 length: 14 amino acids. The germline CDR1 and CDR2 sequences are SNHLY and FYNNEI. The CDR3 nucleotides read TGTGCCAGCAGGGCCGACACCCGTAACACTGAAGCTTTCTTT. Translation: CASRADTRNTEAFF.

This sequence joins TRBV11-2 and TRBJ1-1; possible D gene TRBD1, 6 bases. CDR1 and CDR2 from the germline V gene are SGHAT and FQNNGV. With 5 bases removed from V and 2 bases from J, the gap between germline ends came to 12 bases. The CDR3 has 14 residues. Written as DNA, the CDR3 is TGTGCCAGCAGCCGCGGACAGATAAACACTGAAGCTTTCTTT. This sequence encodes CASSRGQINTEAFF.

V and J are TRBV7-3 and TRBJ1-1; the D gene is possibly TRBD1 (5 bases). Germline V gene sequence: CDR1 SGHTA, CDR2 FQGTGA. Trimming shortened V by 5 bases and J by 2 bases, and 15 bases separated the two germline ends. The CDR3 spans 15 residues. The CDR3 DNA reads TGTGCCAGCAGCACCTCCGGGACTTCAAACACTGAAGCTTTCTTT. This translates into CASSTSGTSNTEAFF.

The chain combines TRBV7-2 with TRBJ2-1; 12 nucleotides match TRBD2. This CDR3 comprises 14 residues. The trim removed 4 bases at V and 10 bases at J, leaving 5 bases unmatched. Germline values: CDR1 SGHTA, CDR2 FQGNSA. The CDR3 coding sequence is TGTGCCAGCAGCTCACTAGCGGGAGGTGGCGAGCAGTTCTTC. Amino acids: CASSSLAGGGEQFF.

The rearrangement uses TRBV6-5 and TRBJ1-1, with 7 positions matching TRBD1. CDR3 length equals 14 residues. V lost 4 bases, J lost 1 base, and 3 bases stayed unmatched. Germline lookup yields CDR1 MNHEY and CDR2 SVGAGI. This CDR3 is CASSSRTGNTEAFF. The CDR3 DNA follows: TGTGCCAGCAGTTCCAGGACAGGGAACACTGAAGCTTTCTTT.

The chain is built from TRBV27 and TRBJ1-1, with D possibly TRBD1 on 6 matching bases. Looked up from germline, CDR1 is MNHEY and CDR2 is SMNVEV (reference sequence). This CDR3 contains 16 residues. V was clipped by 0 bases and J by 7 bases, with 18 bases between them. This chain's CDR3 is CASSLSPFRQDGEAFF. The CDR3 DNA sequence: TGTGCCAGCAGTTTATCCCCCTTTAGACAGGACGGTGAAGCTTTCTTT.